These 15 T cell receptor beta chains share one sample of origin, sequenced in a study of blood T cell repertoires in COVID-19 (dated by TCRdb to the early 2020s). The method was the immunoSEQ multiplex PCR assay. TCRdb retrieved this table from immuneACCESS and kept in-frame rearrangements only. Not all clones are present; in checked studies, unresolved V genes account for under half, and no reason is known for the remainder. Here the sample has about 250,000 clones; 88% occur a single time. The ten top clones hold roughly 6.7% of the sample. Sample: peripheral blood. These receptors all stem from a young woman with COVID-19, enrolled during active disease.

For this clone: This specimen includes other DNA sequences encoding the same CDR3. V usage is TRBV28 and J usage is TRBJ1-2; D is possibly TRBD1 (5 bases). Trimming shortened V by 3 bases and J by 2 bases, and 7 bases separated the two germline ends. Germline CDR1 is MDHEN and CDR2 is SYDVKM. The CDR3 is 13 residues long. DNA for the CDR3: TGTGCCAGCAGTTTCGGGGGGAACTATGGCTACACCTTC. This translates into CASSFGGNYGYTF.

This clone has just one count. For the CDR3, the DNA is TGCGCCAGCAGCTTGGAATTAGCGGGGGTATACAATGAGCAGTTCTTC. Translating it yields CASSLELAGVYNEQFF. The chain is built from TRBV5-1 and TRBJ2-1, with 9 bases matching TRBD2. Per the germline V gene, CDR1 is SGHRS and CDR2 is YFSETQ. This CDR3 has 16 amino acids. V lost 0 bases and J lost 4; bases outside the gene matches: 5.

This chain uses TRBV11-3 with TRBJ1-1; TRBD1 matches at 9 bases. The germline gives CDR1 SGHNT, CDR2 YENEEA. This CDR3 comprises 13 residues. The junction had 4 bases not matched to a gene; V was cut back by 6 bases and J by 5 bases. CDR3 DNA sequence: TGTGCCAGCAGGCAAGACAGGGGGACTGAAGCTTTCTTT. This codes for CASRQDRGTEAFF.

The chain is built from TRBV6-2 or TRBV6-3 and TRBJ1-1; TRBD1 is a possible D gene (6 bases). Trimming cost V 6 bases and J 5 bases, with 16 bases left between them. Germline V gene sequence: CDR1 MNHEY, CDR2 SVGEGT. The CDR3 is 14 amino acids. CDR3 region: CASSATGRGTEAFF. CDR3 in DNA: TGTGCCAGCAGCGCAACAGGGAGGGGTACTGAAGCTTTCTTT.

This clone was observed a single time. The chain carries TRBV14 and TRBJ2-1; possible D gene TRBD2, 5 bases. Per the germline V gene, CDR1 is SGHDN and CDR2 is FVKESK. Trimming stripped 7 bases from V and 4 bases from J, with 14 bases between. CDR3 length: 14 amino acids. This CDR3 is CASTLGGKYNEQFF. The CDR3 DNA is TGTGCCAGCACCTTAGGAGGAAAGTACAATGAGCAGTTCTTC. The variable domain in full, with the rest retrieved from reference TRBV14 and TRBJ2-1, is EAGVTQFPSHSVIEKGQTVTLRCDPISGHDNLYWYRRVMGKEIKFLLHFVKESKQDESGMPNNRFLAERTGGTYSTLKVQPAELEDSGVYFCASTLGGKYNEQFFGPGTRLTVL.

The chain couples TRBV18 to TRBJ1-2; D may be TRBD1 (6 bases). V lost 4 bases and J lost 2, with 8 bases in between. Germline CDR1 reads KGHSH; CDR2 reads LQKENI. The length of the CDR3 is 13 residues. CDR3: CASSRTDNYGYTF. Here the CDR3 DNA reads TGTGCCAGCTCACGGACAGACAACTATGGCTACACCTTC.

This clone was seen only once. The rearrangement links TRBV19 to TRBJ2-3; D possibly corresponds to TRBD2 (6 bases). The CDR3 totals 18 residues. The V gene lost 3 bases and the J gene lost 0 bases, with 19 bases spanning the gap. From germline, CDR1 is LNHDA and CDR2 SQIVND (reference sequence). This CDR3 reads CASSISRGGTGSTDTQYF. CDR3 bases: TGTGCCAGTAGTATTTCTAGGGGCGGGACGGGTAGCACAGATACGCAGTATTTT.

The chain links TRBV27 to TRBJ2-5; 10 nucleotides align to TRBD2. With V trimmed by 5 bases and J by 5 bases, 8 bases remained unmatched. Germline V CDR1 and CDR2: MNHEY, SMNVEV (reference sequence). This CDR3 has 15 residues. The CDR3 DNA is TGTGCCAGCAGTGCCTTAGCGGGAGGCTTGGAGACCCAGTACTTC. It codes for CASSALAGGLETQYF.

V usage is TRBV11-3 and J usage is TRBJ1-5; D call uncertain. This CDR3 has 16 amino acids. From germline, CDR1 is SGHNT and CDR2 YENEEA. V lost 5 bases to trimming and J lost 4 bases, with 18 bases between them. CDR3 protein: CASSANHGVGNQPQHF. CDR3 DNA sequence: TGTGCCAGCAGCGCCAACCACGGGGTTGGGAATCAGCCCCAGCATTTT. Using reference TRBV11-3 and TRBJ1-5 for the parts outside the CDR3, the full variable domain is EAGVVQSPRYKIIEKKQPVAFWCNPISGHNTLYWYLQNLGQGPELLIRYENEEAVDDSQLPKDRFSAERLKGVDSTLKIQPAELGDSAVYLCASSANHGVGNQPQHFGDGTRLSIL.

The chain combines TRBV24-1 with TRBJ1-6; D uncertain. CDR1 KGHDR and CDR2 SFDVKD come from the germline V gene. This CDR3 has 21 amino acids. The V end lost 4 bases, the J end lost 0 bases, and 24 bases lay between the germline ends. CDR3: CATSEPRSVPTARSYNSPLHF. CDR3 DNA: TGTGCCACCAGTGAGCCACGCAGCGTACCCACCGCACGCTCCTATAATTCACCCCTCCACTTT.

This sequence joins TRBV5-3 and TRBJ2-1, with TRBD1 as a possible D gene (6 bases). TRBV5-3 is reported as an ORF; its role is uncertain. Trimming left V 2 bases short and J 2 bases short, with 11 bases between. This CDR3 contains 15 residues. Here the CDR3 DNA reads TGTGCCAGAAGCTTCTCAGGGGTAACCTACAATGAGCAGTTCTTC. Its protein product is CARSFSGVTYNEQFF.

V and J are TRBV19 and TRBJ2-3, with 9 bases aligning to TRBD1. Trimming removed 5 bases from V and 5 bases from J; junction bases left unmatched: 11. Germline V gives CDR1 LNHDA, CDR2 SQIVND (reference sequence). CDR3 length: 16 residues. The CDR3 bases are TGTGCCAGTAGTCCTACCGGGACAGGGATTAAAGATACGCAGTATTTT. Translating it yields CASSPTGTGIKDTQYF.

V gene TRBV27 combines with J gene TRBJ2-1, with 7 nucleotides matching TRBD2. Trimming at V came to 3 bases and at J to 10 bases, leaving 3 bases not matched to a gene. In germline, CDR1 is MNHEY, CDR2 SMNVEV (reference sequence). This CDR3 spans 12 amino acids. CDR3: CASSFKRGEQFF. In nucleotides, the CDR3 is TGTGCCAGCAGTTTCAAGCGGGGAGAGCAGTTCTTC.

The chain employs TRBV18 and TRBJ1-3; D is ambiguous. This CDR3 is 15 amino acids long. Germline V lookup: CDR1 KGHSH, CDR2 LQKENI. The ends were cut back, 6 bases at V and 1 base at J, with 13 bases in the middle. Here the CDR3 DNA reads TGTGCCAGCTCCCGGGAGACCCAATCTGGAAACACCATATATTTT. Its translation is CASSRETQSGNTIYF.

V and J are TRBV6-6 and TRBJ2-3, with unresolved D. The germline V gene has CDR1 MNHNY and CDR2 SVGAGI (reference sequence). There are 14 residues in the CDR3. Trimming stripped 0 bases from V and 0 bases from J, with 4 bases between. In nucleotides, the CDR3 is TGTGCCAGCAGTTACTCCCCAAGCACAGATACGCAGTATTTT. It codes for CASSYSPSTDTQYF.